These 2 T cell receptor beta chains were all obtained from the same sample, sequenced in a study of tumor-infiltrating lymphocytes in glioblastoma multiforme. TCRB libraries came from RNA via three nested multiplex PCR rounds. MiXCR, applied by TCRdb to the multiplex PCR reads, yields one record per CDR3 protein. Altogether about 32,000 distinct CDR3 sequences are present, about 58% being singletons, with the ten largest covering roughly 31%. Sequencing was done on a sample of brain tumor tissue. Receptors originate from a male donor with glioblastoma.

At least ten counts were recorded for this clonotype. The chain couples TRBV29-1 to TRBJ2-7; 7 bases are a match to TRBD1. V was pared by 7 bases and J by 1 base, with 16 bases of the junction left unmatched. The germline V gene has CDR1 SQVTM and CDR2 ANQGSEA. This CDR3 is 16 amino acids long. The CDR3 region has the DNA TGCAGCGCTCTACGCTACGGGACAGAAGGTTCCTACGAGCAGTACTTC. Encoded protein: CSALRYGTEGSYEQYF.

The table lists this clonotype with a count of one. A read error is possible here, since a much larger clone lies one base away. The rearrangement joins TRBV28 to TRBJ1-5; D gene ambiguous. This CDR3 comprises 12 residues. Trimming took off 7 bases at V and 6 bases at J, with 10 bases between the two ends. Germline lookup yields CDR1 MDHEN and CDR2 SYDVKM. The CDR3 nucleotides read TGTGCCAGCAACCCCGTCGTTCAGCCCCAGCATTTT. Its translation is CASNPVVQPQHF. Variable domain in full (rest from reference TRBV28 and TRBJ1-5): DVKVTQSSRYLVKRTGEKVFLECVQDMDHENMFWYRQDPGLGLRLIYFSYDVKMKEKGDIPEGYSVSREKKERFSLILESASTNQTSMYLCASNPVVQPQHFGDGTRLSIL.